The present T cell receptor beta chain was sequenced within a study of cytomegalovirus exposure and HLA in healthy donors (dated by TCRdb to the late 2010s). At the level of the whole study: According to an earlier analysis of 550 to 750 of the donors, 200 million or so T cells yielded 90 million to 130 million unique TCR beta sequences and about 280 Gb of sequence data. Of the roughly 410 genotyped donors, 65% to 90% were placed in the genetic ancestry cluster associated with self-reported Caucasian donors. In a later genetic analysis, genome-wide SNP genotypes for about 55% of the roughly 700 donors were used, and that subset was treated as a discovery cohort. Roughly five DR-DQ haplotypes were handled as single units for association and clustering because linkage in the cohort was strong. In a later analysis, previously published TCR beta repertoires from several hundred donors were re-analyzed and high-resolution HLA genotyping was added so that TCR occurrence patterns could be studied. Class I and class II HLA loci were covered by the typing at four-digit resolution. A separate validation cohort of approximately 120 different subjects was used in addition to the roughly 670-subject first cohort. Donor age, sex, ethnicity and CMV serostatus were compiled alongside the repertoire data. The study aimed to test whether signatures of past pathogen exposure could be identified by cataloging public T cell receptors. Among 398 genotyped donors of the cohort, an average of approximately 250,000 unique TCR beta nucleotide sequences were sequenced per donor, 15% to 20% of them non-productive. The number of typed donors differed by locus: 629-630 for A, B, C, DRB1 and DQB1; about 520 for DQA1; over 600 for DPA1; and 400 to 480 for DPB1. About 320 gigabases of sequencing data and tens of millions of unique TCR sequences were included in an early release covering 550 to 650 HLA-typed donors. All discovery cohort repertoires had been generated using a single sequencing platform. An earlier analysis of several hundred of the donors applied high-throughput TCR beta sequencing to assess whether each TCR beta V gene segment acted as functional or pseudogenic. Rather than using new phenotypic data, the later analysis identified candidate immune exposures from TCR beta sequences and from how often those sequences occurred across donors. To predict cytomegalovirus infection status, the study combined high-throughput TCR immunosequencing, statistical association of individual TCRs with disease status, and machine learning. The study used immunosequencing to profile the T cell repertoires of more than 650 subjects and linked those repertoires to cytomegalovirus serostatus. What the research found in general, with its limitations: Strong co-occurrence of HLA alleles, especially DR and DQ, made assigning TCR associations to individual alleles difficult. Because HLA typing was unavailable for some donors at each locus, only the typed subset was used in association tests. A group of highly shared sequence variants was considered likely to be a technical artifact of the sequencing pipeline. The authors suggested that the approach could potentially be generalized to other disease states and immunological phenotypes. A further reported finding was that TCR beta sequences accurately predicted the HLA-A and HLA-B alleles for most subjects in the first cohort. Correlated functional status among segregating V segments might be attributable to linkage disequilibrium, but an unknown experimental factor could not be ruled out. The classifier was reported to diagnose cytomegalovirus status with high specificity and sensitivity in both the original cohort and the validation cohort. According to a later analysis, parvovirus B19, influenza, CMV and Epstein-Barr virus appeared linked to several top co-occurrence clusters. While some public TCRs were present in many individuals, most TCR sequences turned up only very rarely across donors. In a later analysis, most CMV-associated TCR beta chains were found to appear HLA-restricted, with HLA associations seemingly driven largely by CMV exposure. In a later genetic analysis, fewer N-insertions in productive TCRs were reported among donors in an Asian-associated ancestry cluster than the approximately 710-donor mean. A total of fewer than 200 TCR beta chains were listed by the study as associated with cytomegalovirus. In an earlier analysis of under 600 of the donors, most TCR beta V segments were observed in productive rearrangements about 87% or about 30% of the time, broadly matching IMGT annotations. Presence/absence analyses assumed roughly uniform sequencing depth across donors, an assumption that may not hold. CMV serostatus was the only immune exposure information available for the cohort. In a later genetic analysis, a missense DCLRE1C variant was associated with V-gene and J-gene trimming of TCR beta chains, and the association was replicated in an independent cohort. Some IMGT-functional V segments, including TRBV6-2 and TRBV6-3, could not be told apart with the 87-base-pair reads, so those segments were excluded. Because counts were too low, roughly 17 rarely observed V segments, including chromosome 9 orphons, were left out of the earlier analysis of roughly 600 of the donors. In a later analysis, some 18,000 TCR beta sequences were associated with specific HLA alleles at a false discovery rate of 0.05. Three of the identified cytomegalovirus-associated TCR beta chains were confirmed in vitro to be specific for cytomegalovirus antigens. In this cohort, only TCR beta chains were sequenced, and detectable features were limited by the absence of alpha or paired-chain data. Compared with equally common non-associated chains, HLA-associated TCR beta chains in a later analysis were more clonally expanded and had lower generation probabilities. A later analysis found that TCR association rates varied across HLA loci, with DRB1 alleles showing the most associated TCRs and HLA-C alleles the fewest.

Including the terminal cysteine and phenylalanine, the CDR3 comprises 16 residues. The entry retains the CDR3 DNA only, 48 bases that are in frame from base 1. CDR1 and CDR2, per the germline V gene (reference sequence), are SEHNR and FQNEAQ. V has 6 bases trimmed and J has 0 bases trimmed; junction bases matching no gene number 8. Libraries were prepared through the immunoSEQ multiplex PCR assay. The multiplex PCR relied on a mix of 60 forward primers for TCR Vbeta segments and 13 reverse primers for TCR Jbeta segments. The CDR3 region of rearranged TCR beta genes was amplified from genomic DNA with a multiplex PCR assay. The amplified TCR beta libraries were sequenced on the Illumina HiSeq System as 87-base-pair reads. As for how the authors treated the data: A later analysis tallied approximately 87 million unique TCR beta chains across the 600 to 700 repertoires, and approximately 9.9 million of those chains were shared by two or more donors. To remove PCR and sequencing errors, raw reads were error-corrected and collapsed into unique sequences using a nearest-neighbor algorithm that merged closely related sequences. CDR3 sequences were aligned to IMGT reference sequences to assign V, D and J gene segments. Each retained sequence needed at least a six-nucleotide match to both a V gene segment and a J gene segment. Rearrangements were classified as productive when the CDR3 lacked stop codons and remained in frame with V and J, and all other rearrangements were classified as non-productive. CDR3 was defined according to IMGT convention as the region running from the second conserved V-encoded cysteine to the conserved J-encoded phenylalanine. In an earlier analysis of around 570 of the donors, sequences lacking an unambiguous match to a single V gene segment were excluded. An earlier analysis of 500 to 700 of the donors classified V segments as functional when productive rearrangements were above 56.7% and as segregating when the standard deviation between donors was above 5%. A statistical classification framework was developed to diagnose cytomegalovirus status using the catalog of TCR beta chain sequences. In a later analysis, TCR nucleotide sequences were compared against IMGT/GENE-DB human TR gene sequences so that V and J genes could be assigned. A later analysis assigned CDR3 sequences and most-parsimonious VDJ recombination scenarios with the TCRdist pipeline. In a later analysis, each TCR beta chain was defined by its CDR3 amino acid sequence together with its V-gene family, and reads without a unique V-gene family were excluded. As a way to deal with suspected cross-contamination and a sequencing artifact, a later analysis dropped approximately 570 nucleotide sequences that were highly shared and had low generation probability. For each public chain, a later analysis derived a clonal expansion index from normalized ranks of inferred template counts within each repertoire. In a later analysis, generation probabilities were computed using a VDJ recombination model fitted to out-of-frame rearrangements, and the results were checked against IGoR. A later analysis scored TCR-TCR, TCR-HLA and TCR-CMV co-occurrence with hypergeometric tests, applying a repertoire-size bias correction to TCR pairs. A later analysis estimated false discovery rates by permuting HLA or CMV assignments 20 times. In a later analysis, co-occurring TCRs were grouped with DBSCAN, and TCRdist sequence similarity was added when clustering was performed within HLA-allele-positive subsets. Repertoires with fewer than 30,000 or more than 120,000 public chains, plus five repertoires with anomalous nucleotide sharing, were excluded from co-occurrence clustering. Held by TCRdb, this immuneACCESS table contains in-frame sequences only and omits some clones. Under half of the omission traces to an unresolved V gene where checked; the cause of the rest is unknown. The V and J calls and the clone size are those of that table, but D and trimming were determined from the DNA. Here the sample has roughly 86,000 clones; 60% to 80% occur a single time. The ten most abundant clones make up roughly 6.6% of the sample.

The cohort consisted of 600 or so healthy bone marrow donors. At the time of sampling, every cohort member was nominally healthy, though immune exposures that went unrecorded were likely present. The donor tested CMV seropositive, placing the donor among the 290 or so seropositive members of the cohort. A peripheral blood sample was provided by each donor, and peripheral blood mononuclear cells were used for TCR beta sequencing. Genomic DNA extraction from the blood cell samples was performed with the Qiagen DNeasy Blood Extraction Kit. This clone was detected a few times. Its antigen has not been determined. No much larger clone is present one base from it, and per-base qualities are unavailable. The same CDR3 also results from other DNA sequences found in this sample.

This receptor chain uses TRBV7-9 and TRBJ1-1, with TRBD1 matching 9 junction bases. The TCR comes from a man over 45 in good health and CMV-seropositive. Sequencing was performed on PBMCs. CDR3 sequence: CASSRRGQGLNTEAFF. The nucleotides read TGTGCCAGCAGTCGCAGGGGACAGGGCCTGAACACTGAAGCTTTCTTT.